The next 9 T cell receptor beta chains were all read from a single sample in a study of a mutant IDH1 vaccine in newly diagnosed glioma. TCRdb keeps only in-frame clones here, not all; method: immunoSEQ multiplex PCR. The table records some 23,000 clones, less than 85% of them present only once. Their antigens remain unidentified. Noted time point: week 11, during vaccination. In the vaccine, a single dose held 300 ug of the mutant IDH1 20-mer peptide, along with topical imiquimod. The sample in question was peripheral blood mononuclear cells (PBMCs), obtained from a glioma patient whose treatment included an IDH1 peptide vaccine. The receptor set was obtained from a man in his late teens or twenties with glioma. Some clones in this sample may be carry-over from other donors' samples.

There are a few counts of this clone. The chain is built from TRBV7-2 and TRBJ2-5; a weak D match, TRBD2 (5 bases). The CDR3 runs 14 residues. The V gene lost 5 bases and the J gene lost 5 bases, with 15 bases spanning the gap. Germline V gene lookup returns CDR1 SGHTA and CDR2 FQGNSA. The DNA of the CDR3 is TGTGCCAGCAGCCTCTGGAGGCATCGGGAGACCCAGTACTTC. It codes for CASSLWRHRETQYF. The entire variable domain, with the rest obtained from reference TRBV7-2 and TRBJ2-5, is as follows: GAGVSQSPSNKVTEKGKDVELRCDPISGHTALYWYRQSLGQGLEFLIYFQGNSAPDKSGLPSDRFSAERTGGSVSTLTIQRTQQEDSAVYLCASSLWRHRETQYFGPGTRLLVL.

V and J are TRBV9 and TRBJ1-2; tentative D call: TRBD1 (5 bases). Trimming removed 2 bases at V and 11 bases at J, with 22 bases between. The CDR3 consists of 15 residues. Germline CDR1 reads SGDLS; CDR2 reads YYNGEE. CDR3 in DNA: TGTGCCAGCAGCGTGCAGGGTGGGGGGGTAGGATCATACACCTTC. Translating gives CASSVQGGGVGSYTF.

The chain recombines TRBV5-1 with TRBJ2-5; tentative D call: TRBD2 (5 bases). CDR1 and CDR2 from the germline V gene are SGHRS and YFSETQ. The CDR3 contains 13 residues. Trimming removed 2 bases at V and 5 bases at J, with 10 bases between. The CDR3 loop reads CASSFWGAETQYF. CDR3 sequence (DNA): TGCGCCAGCAGCTTCTGGGGAGCGGAGACCCAGTACTTC. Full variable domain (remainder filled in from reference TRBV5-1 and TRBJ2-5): KAGVTQTPRYLIKTRGQQVTLSCSPISGHRSVSWYQQTPGQGLQFLFEYFSETQRNKGNFPGRFSGRQFSNSRSEMNVSTLELGDSALYLCASSFWGAETQYFGPGTRLLVL.

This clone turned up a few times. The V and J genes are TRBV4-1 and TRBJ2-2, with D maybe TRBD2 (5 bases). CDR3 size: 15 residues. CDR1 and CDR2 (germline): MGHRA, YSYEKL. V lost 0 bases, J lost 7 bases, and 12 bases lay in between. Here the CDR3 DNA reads TGCGCCAGCAGCCAAGATCCGGAGGTTGGCGGGGAGCTGTTTTTT. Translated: CASSQDPEVGGELFF.

In nucleotides, the CDR3 is TGTGCCAGTAGTATAGGCCCAAGTAACTATGGCTACACCTTC. Amino acid sequence: CASSIGPSNYGYTF. The gene calls are TRBV19 and TRBJ1-2; D remains ambiguous. The V end was cut by 1 base, the J end by 1 base, with 7 bases between. The V gene's germline CDR1 is LNHDA and CDR2 SQIVND (reference sequence). The CDR3 is 14 amino acids.

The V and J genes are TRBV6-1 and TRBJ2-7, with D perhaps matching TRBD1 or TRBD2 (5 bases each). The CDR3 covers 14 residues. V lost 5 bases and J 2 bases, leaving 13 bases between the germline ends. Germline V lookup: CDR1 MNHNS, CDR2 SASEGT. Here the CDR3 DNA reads TGTGCCAGCAGTTCGGGACGGTCCCCCTACGAGCAGTACTTC. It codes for CASSSGRSPYEQYF.

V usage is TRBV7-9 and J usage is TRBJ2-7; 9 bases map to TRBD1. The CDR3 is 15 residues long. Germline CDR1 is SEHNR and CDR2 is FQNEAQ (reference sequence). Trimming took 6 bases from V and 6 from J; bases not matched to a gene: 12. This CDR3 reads CASSPGDREWSEQYF. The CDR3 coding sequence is TGTGCCAGCAGTCCGGGGGACAGGGAGTGGAGCGAGCAGTACTTC.

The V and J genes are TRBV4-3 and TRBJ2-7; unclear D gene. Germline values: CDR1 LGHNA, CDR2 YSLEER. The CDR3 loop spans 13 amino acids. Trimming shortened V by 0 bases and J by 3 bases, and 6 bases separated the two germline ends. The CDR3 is CASSQERDYEQYF. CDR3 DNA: TGCGCCAGCAGCCAAGAACGAGACTACGAGCAGTACTTC.

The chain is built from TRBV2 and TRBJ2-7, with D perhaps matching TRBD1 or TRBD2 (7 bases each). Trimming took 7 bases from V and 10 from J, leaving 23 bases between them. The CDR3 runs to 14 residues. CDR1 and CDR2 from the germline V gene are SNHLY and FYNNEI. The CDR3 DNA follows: TGTGCCAGCACACTCTCCCAGGGGGGGGCGGAACAGTACTTC. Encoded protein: CASTLSQGGAEQYF.